These 16 T cell receptor beta chains share one sample of origin, sequenced in a study of regulatory T cells in long-lasting Graves disease. Time point here: persistent/refractory GD, antithyroid drugs over 5 years with positive TRAb. With RNA extracted from PBMCs as input, the TCR library was made. TCR beta libraries were built with iRepertoire HTBI primers and Arm-PCR of CDR3 regions. MiXCR, applied by TCRdb to the multiplex PCR reads, yields one record per CDR3 protein. This table holds under 350,000 distinct CDR3 sequences, more than 20% found once. This material consisted of peripheral blood mononuclear cells (PBMCs), taken when the disease was refractory, from a patient treated with antithyroid drugs. The origin of the receptors is a female donor with Graves disease.

This clonotype came up many times. This rearrangement joins TRBV29-1 to TRBJ2-7; TRBD1 matches at 7 bases. Germline V CDR1 and CDR2: SQVTM, ANQGSEA. The CDR3 loop spans 13 amino acids. V lost 7 bases and J lost 2; bases outside the gene matches: 8. CDR3 loop: CSAEGQGAYEQYF. The CDR3 coding sequence is TGCAGCGCGGAAGGCCAGGGGGCCTACGAGCAGTACTTC.

The rearrangement uses TRBV4-3 and TRBJ1-5, with D maybe TRBD1 (5 bases). Germline values: CDR1 LGHNA, CDR2 YSLEER. The CDR3 is made up of 15 amino acids. The V gene lost 0 bases and the J gene lost 6 bases, with 12 bases spanning the gap. The CDR3 nucleotides read TGCGCCAGCAGCCAAGATGGGGGGGAAGGTCAGCCCCAGCATTTT. As protein: CASSQDGGEGQPQHF.

The gene calls are TRBV25-1 and TRBJ1-4, with a possible D match to TRBD1 (6 bases). Per germline, CDR1 MGHDK and CDR2 SYGVNS. Trimming removed 4 bases at V and 8 bases at J, with 14 bases between. There are 14 residues in the CDR3. The CDR3 here is CASSVAGTLEKLFF. The CDR3 DNA is TGTGCCAGCAGTGTCGCCGGGACACTAGAAAAACTGTTTTTT.

The chain has TRBV4-3 and TRBJ2-7; D perhaps matches TRBD2 (6 bases). The V gene lost 5 bases and the J gene lost 4 bases, with 21 bases spanning the gap. The CDR3 is made up of 16 amino acids. Germline CDR1 and CDR2: LGHNA and YSLEER. Here the CDR3 reads CASSYLPTGERYEQYF. In nucleotides, the CDR3 is TGCGCCAGCAGCTACCTTCCGACGGGGGAAAGGTACGAGCAGTACTTC.

The V and J genes are TRBV3-1 and TRBJ2-2, with TRBD1 identical over 7 bases. CDR3 length: 18 amino acids. CDR1 is LGHDT and CDR2 is YNNKEL in the germline V gene (reference sequence). J was trimmed by 6 bases and V by 0 bases; bases with no gene match: 13. The CDR3 DNA reads TGTGCCAGCAGCCAAGACCCTCGAGACAGGGCCCTTGCCGGGGAGCTGTTTTTT. Protein product: CASSQDPRDRALAGELFF. The entire variable domain, with the rest obtained from reference TRBV3-1 and TRBJ2-2, is as follows: DTAVSQTPKYLVTQMGNDKSIKCEQNLGHDTMYWYKQDSKKFLKIMFSYNNKELIINETVPNRFSPKSPDKAHLNLHINSLELGDSAVYFCASSQDPRDRALAGELFFGEGSRLTVL.

This chain uses TRBV6-1 with TRBJ2-2; D might be TRBD1 or TRBD2, each matching 5 bases. The CDR3 length is 16 residues. Trimming stripped 5 bases from V and 4 bases from J, with 17 bases between. Germline V lookup: CDR1 MNHNS, CDR2 SASEGT. Written as DNA, the CDR3 is TGTGCCAGCAGTAACCGGCCGGGACCCGCCACCGGGGAGCTGTTTTTT. Its protein is CASSNRPGPATGELFF.

Only one count was recorded for this clonotype. At one of its ends the junction is not consistent with the germline gene, which may arise from a read error. This sequence joins TRBV7-3 and TRBJ2-7, with 9 nucleotides matching TRBD1. Germline loops: CDR1 SGHTA, CDR2 FQGTGA. The CDR3 sequence is 15 residues long. CDR3 DNA: TGTGCCGGCAGCCCCCGGGACAGGGTCCATCGGGAGCAGTACTTC. It is translated as CAGSPRDRVHREQYF.

V usage is TRBV5-1 and J usage is TRBJ2-1, with D maybe TRBD2 (6 bases). V was cut by 0 bases and J by 8 bases, with 15 bases left in between. CDR3 length: 15 residues. Per the germline V gene, CDR1 is SGHRS and CDR2 is YFSETQ. The CDR3 is CASSLGLVGLDEQFF. The CDR3 DNA reads as TGCGCCAGCAGCTTGGGACTAGTTGGGTTGGATGAGCAGTTCTTC.

The chain carries TRBV5-1 and TRBJ1-1; D perhaps matches TRBD1 (5 bases). The CDR3 is 16 amino acids. Germline CDR1 is SGHRS and CDR2 is YFSETQ. Trimming stripped 3 bases from V and 1 base from J, with 16 bases between. CDR3 in DNA: TGCGCCAGCAGCTCCCACCCGGGACTCTCGAACACTGAAGCTTTCTTT. Its translation: CASSSHPGLSNTEAFF.

This clonotype showed up just a few times. The chain recombines TRBV28 with TRBJ2-7; 7 bases map to TRBD1. The CDR3 is made up of 16 amino acids. J gave up 1 base and V 2 bases, and 8 bases lay outside the gene matches. CDR1 is MDHEN and CDR2 is SYDVKM in the germline V gene. The CDR3 DNA sequence: TGTGCCAGCAGTTTACACCCACCGACAGGGTCCTACGAGCAGTACTTC. Translating gives CASSLHPPTGSYEQYF.

Only a few counts were recorded for this clonotype. The CDR3 region is CSARAASGRAGTYEQYF. The CDR3 DNA reads TGCAGTGCTAGAGCCGCTAGCGGGAGGGCAGGGACCTACGAGCAGTACTTC. The chain joins TRBV20-1 to TRBJ2-7; TRBD2 agrees at 12 bases. The length of the CDR3 is 17 residues. V dropped 1 base and J dropped 2; count of bases not matched to a gene: 9. In germline, CDR1 is DFQATT, CDR2 SNEGSKA (reference sequence).

With respect to this clonotype: One junction end disagrees with the germline gene, perhaps due to a read error. The gene calls are TRBV7-9 and TRBJ2-2; 14 bases map to TRBD2. This CDR3 comprises 20 residues. The V gene's germline CDR1 is SEHNR and CDR2 FQNEAQ (reference sequence). The CDR3 reads CASSLVSGTSGSKSTGEPFF. The CDR3 DNA follows: TGTGCCAGCAGCTTAGTTTCCGGGACTAGCGGGAGTAAGAGCACCGGGGAGCCGTTTTTT.

The chain couples TRBV28 to TRBJ2-3; 7 bases align to TRBD1. The V and J ends lost 8 bases and 5 bases, in that order; junction bases with no gene match: 7. This CDR3 comprises 13 residues. Germline V lookup: CDR1 MDHEN, CDR2 SYDVKM. The DNA for the CDR3 is TGTGCCAGCCTCGGGACAGTGGGAGATACGCAGTATTTT. Translation gives CASLGTVGDTQYF.

This clonotype has only a few counts. The chain links TRBV2 to TRBJ2-7, with 11 nucleotides matching TRBD2. Germline V gene lookup returns CDR1 SNHLY and CDR2 FYNNEI. V shed 6 bases and J 6 bases; nucleotides not matched to a gene: 10. This CDR3 region has 15 residues. The CDR3 DNA reads TGTGCCAGCAGCCCACTAGCGGGAGCGTCCGGCGAGCAGTACTTC. Translated: CASSPLAGASGEQYF.

J is TRBJ2-1 and V is TRBV6-2 or TRBV6-3, with 13 positions matching TRBD2. The germline V gene has CDR1 MNHEY and CDR2 SVGEGT. The CDR3 is 20 residues long. The trim removed 5 bases at V and 4 bases at J, leaving 17 bases unmatched. In DNA, the CDR3 is TGTGCCAGCAGTCGAGGTCCGAGACTAGCGGGAGGAGTGGGGTACAATGAGCAGTTCTTC. This translates into CASSRGPRLAGGVGYNEQFF.

The chain links TRBV7-8 to TRBJ2-2, with 8 bases identical to TRBD2. This CDR3 has 15 residues. Germline lookup yields CDR1 SGHVS and CDR2 FQNEAQ. The J segment lost 6 bases and the V segment lost 2 bases, leaving 5 bases of the junction unmatched. The CDR3 DNA is TGTGCCAGCAGCTTAAGGGTAGCGGGGTCCGGGGAGCTGTTTTTT. Protein: CASSLRVAGSGELFF. Full variable domain (outside the CDR3, taken from reference TRBV7-8 and TRBJ2-2): GAGVSQSPRYKVAKRGQDVALRCDPISGHVSLFWYQQALGQGPEFLTYFQNEAQLDKSGLPSDRFFAERPEGSVSTLKIQRTQQEDSAVYLCASSLRVAGSGELFFGEGSRLTVL.